The 27 T cell receptor beta chains below all came from one sample that was sequenced in a study of control samples from healthy donors and cancer patients. Clones were read by immunoSEQ multiplex PCR, and TCRdb kept only the in-frame ones, dropping some. The table shows about 75,000 clones, with 94% occurring only once. The sample comprised blood. The receptors here all came from a woman in her thirties or forties in good health.

Here the CDR3 DNA reads TGTGCCAGCAGTTTTTCGGCGCTTTCGAATGAAAAACTGTTTTTT. It is translated as CASSFSALSNEKLFF. V gene TRBV27 combines with J gene TRBJ1-4; D gene ambiguous. The CDR3 contains 15 residues. Germline V gene lookup returns CDR1 MNHEY and CDR2 SMNVEV (reference sequence). V was shortened by 3 bases and J by 5 bases, with 13 bases between the two germline ends.

The chain uses TRBV10-3 and TRBJ1-5; a weak D match, TRBD1 (6 bases). CDR1 is ENHRY and CDR2 is SYGVKD in the germline V gene. V lost 5 bases and J 0 bases, leaving 14 bases between the germline ends. The CDR3 totals 16 residues. The CDR3 DNA follows: TGTGCCATCAGTAATCCGGGACACTATAGCAATCAGCCCCAGCATTTT. Translation: CAISNPGHYSNQPQHF.

This clone turned up a few times. The rearrangement links TRBV18 to TRBJ2-5, with 14 bases lining up with TRBD2. Per germline, CDR1 KGHSH and CDR2 LQKENI. This CDR3 spans 19 amino acids. The V and J ends lost 3 bases and 4 bases, in that order; junction bases with no gene match: 13. CDR3 bases: TGTGCCAGCTCACCCTATGGACTAGCGGGAGGTGGGGGTCGAGAGACCCAGTACTTC. Amino acids: CASSPYGLAGGGGRETQYF.

The rearrangement links TRBV7-2 to TRBJ2-7; D is possibly TRBD2 (7 bases). V shed 5 bases and J shed 6 bases, with 17 bases lying between them. The germline V gene has CDR1 SGHTA and CDR2 FQGNSA. The CDR3 length is 14 residues. In nucleotides, the CDR3 is TGTGCCAGCAGCCCCCTGGGGGGGGCGGGCGAGCAGTACTTC. As protein: CASSPLGGAGEQYF.

The chain joins TRBV24-1 to TRBJ2-1; 10 nucleotides line up with TRBD2. CDR1 is KGHDR, CDR2 SFDVKD, per germline. V was clipped by 9 bases and J by 6 bases; unmatched bases: 10. CDR3 length: 15 residues. Here the CDR3 DNA reads TGTGCCACCGGAGGGCTAGCGGGAGAATGCAATGAGCAGTTCTTC. This encodes CATGGLAGECNEQFF.

The gene calls are TRBV3-1 (or the pseudogene TRBV3-2) and TRBJ2-3; 7 nucleotides agree with TRBD2. Germline values: CDR1 LGHDT, CDR2 YNNKEL (reference sequence). V was clipped by 2 bases and J by 5 bases; unmatched bases: 4. The length of the CDR3 is 14 residues. The CDR3 DNA is TGTGCCAGCAGCCAATCGGGGGGTGGAGATACGCAGTATTTT. The encoded protein is CASSQSGGGDTQYF.

This chain links TRBV30 with TRBJ1-1; tentatively, D is TRBD1 (6 bases). The CDR3 has 14 amino acids. V lost 2 bases and J lost 2, with 12 bases in between. Germline values: CDR1 GTSNPN, CDR2 SVGIG (reference sequence). CDR3 in DNA: TGTGCCTGGAGTATCAGACAGGTAAACACTGAAGCTTTCTTT. This encodes CAWSIRQVNTEAFF.

The V gene is TRBV9, the J gene TRBJ2-1, with a possible D match to TRBD1 (6 bases). CDR3 length equals 15 residues. Trimming removed 7 bases from V and 0 bases from J, with 14 bases in between. Germline lookup yields CDR1 SGDLS and CDR2 YYNGEE. As DNA, the CDR3 is TGTGCCAGCCAGGGGCCGGGGAGCTCCTACAATGAGCAGTTCTTC. Encoded protein: CASQGPGSSYNEQFF.

The J gene is TRBJ1-3, the V gene TRBV5-6; tentatively, D is TRBD1 (5 bases). Trimming shortened V by 1 base and J by 0 bases, and 8 bases separated the two germline ends. The CDR3 runs to 15 residues. Germline V gene data show CDR1 as SGHDT and CDR2 as YYEEEE. Written as DNA, the CDR3 is TGTGCCAGCAGCTTGTCACAGGTCTCTGGAAACACCATATATTTT. Its protein product is CASSLSQVSGNTIYF. The full variable domain, completed using reference TRBV5-6 and TRBJ1-3, is DAGVTQSPTHLIKTRGQQVTLRCSPKSGHDTVSWYQQALGQGPQFIFQYYEEEERQRGNFPDRFSGHQFPNYSSELNVNALLLGDSALYLCASSLSQVSGNTIYFGEGSWLTVV.

This clone was observed a single time. V and J are TRBV4-3 and TRBJ2-3; 7 nucleotides align to TRBD1. Trimming took 0 bases from V and 6 from J; bases not matched to a gene: 21. CDR3 length: 20 amino acids. CDR1 is LGHNA, CDR2 YSLEER, per germline. CDR3 bases: TGCGCCAGCAGCCAAGAAGTCTTACATTGGGACAGAAATACTGGGGATACGCAGTATTTT. The encoded protein is CASSQEVLHWDRNTGDTQYF.

The chain uses TRBV6-1 and TRBJ2-7, with 9 positions matching TRBD2. V lost 0 bases, J lost 3 bases, and 3 bases stayed unmatched. There are 15 residues in the CDR3. Germline V gives CDR1 MNHNS, CDR2 SASEGT. The CDR3 region has the DNA TGTGCCAGCAGTGAAGCCGGGACTAGCTACTACGAGCAGTACTTC. This codes for CASSEAGTSYYEQYF.

This sequence joins TRBV2 and TRBJ1-5; 7 nucleotides agree with TRBD1. The CDR3 is made up of 13 amino acids. Germline-derived CDR1 and CDR2 are SNHLY and FYNNEI. The V and J ends lost 4 bases and 6 bases, in that order; junction bases with no gene match: 3. This CDR3 reads CASSGQGSQPQHF. CDR3 DNA sequence: TGTGCCAGCAGTGGACAGGGAAGTCAGCCCCAGCATTTT.

The genes are TRBV6-5 and TRBJ1-2; D perhaps matches TRBD1 (6 bases). The CDR3 consists of 14 residues. V lost 4 bases, J lost 4 bases, and 13 bases lay in between. The V gene's germline CDR1 is MNHEY and CDR2 SVGAGI. The CDR3 protein is CASSFRGLVYGYTF. DNA for the CDR3: TGTGCCAGCAGTTTCAGGGGCTTAGTCTATGGCTACACCTTC.

The V gene is TRBV7-2, the J gene TRBJ2-7; D is undetermined. Trimming stripped 5 bases from V and 12 bases from J, with 20 bases between. The CDR3 runs to 13 residues. Germline V gene sequence: CDR1 SGHTA, CDR2 FQGNSA. CDR3 nucleotides: TGTGCCAGCAGCCCTAGGGAAGCGTTAGATCTGTACTTC. Translation gives CASSPREALDLYF.

The V and J genes are TRBV24-1 and TRBJ1-5; tentative D call: TRBD1 (5 bases). CDR1 KGHDR and CDR2 SFDVKD come from the germline V gene. The CDR3 runs to 13 residues. Deletions cut 3 bases from V and 6 bases from J, with 8 bases between. CDR3 nucleotides: TGTGCCACCAGTGATCAGGGTGGTCAGCCCCAGCATTTT. Translated, it gives CATSDQGGQPQHF.

The V call is TRBV18, the J call TRBJ1-6; TRBD1 matches 10 bases. V dropped 6 bases and J dropped 10; count of bases not matched to a gene: 6. This CDR3 has 14 amino acids. Looked up from germline, CDR1 is KGHSH and CDR2 is LQKENI. In nucleotides, the CDR3 is TGTGCCAGCTCTCGGGACAGGGGTGGGTCACCCCTCCACTTT. This gives the protein CASSRDRGGSPLHF.

The chain joins TRBV19 to TRBJ2-7; 7 bases line up with TRBD1. The CDR3 spans 14 residues. V was pared by 4 bases and J by 1 base, with 4 bases of the junction left unmatched. Germline-derived CDR1 and CDR2 are LNHDA and SQIVND (reference sequence). Here the CDR3 DNA reads TGTGCCAGTAGTAATACAGGGGAATCCTACGAGCAGTACTTC. It specifies CASSNTGESYEQYF.

This chain links TRBV4-1 with TRBJ2-7; 9 positions agree with TRBD1. CDR1 MGHRA and CDR2 YSYEKL come from the germline V gene. V lost 5 bases and J lost 2; bases outside the gene matches: 7. This CDR3 comprises 15 residues. DNA of the CDR3: TGCGCCAGCAGCGCCACTGGACAGGGGACCTACGAGCAGTACTTC. As protein: CASSATGQGTYEQYF.

V is TRBV28 and J is TRBJ1-1; D is unresolved. The CDR3 is 12 amino acids. Per germline, CDR1 MDHEN and CDR2 SYDVKM. V was shortened by 2 bases and J by 4 bases, with 5 bases between the two germline ends. CDR3 protein: CASSLLSTEAFF. The CDR3 nucleotides read TGTGCCAGCAGTTTACTGAGCACTGAAGCTTTCTTT. Based on the CDR3 plus reference TRBV28 and TRBJ1-1, the full variable domain is DVKVTQSSRYLVKRTGEKVFLECVQDMDHENMFWYRQDPGLGLRLIYFSYDVKMKEKGDIPEGYSVSREKKERFSLILESASTNQTSMYLCASSLLSTEAFFGQGTRLTVV.

The CDR3 reads CASSERGNGGAEAFF. The CDR3 bases are TGCGCCAGCAGTGAGAGGGGAAATGGGGGAGCTGAAGCTTTCTTT. The V and J genes are TRBV10-1 and TRBJ1-1, with D perhaps matching TRBD1 (5 bases). Trimming pared 2 bases from V and 6 bases from J, leaving 16 bases between. The CDR3 covers 15 residues. Germline V gene lookup returns CDR1 WNHNN and CDR2 SYGVQD (reference sequence).

V and J are TRBV28 and TRBJ2-6, with TRBD1 matching 9 bases. Looked up from germline, CDR1 is MDHEN and CDR2 is SYDVKM. The CDR3 covers 17 residues. The trim removed 3 bases at V and 0 bases at J, leaving 3 bases unmatched. Here the CDR3 reads CASSFRTGVSGANVLTF. CDR3 sequence (DNA): TGTGCCAGCAGTTTCCGGACAGGGGTCTCTGGGGCCAACGTCCTGACTTTC.

The chain links TRBV5-6 to TRBJ2-7, with TRBD1 as a possible D gene (7 bases). CDR3 length equals 14 residues. The V end lost 4 bases, the J end lost 7 bases, and 18 bases lay between the germline ends. Germline V CDR1 and CDR2: SGHDT, YYEEEE. For the CDR3, the DNA is TGTGCCAGCAGCGTCCCCCAGGGGGGAAGGGAGCAGTACTTC. This codes for CASSVPQGGREQYF. Based on the CDR3 plus reference TRBV5-6 and TRBJ2-7, the full variable domain is DAGVTQSPTHLIKTRGQQVTLRCSPKSGHDTVSWYQQALGQGPQFIFQYYEEEERQRGNFPDRFSGHQFPNYSSELNVNALLLGDSALYLCASSVPQGGREQYFGPGTRLTVT.

The chain couples TRBV30 to TRBJ1-4; D might be TRBD1 (5 bases). V was trimmed by 1 base and J by 14 bases, leaving 14 bases between them. Germline CDR1 reads GTSNPN; CDR2 reads SVGIG (reference sequence). The CDR3 has 12 residues. The CDR3 nucleotides read TGTGCCTGGAGTGGGGCAAGGGGACGGCTGTTTTTT. Translation: CAWSGARGRLFF.

This clone appeared once. The chain joins TRBV6-5 to TRBJ1-3; 9 bases agree with TRBD1. The junction had 8 bases not matched to a gene; V was cut back by 6 bases and J by 8 bases. This CDR3 comprises 14 residues. Looked up from germline, CDR1 is MNHEY and CDR2 is SVGAGI. CDR3 sequence: CASSEEGQGYTIYF. CDR3 nucleotides: TGTGCCAGCAGCGAGGAGGGACAGGGATACACCATATATTTT.

This chain links TRBV7-6 with TRBJ2-5; possibly TRBD2 for D (6 bases). The CDR3 totals 13 residues. CDR1 SGHVS and CDR2 FNYEAQ come from the germline V gene. V lost 1 base and J 4 bases, leaving 7 bases between the germline ends. CDR3 DNA: TGTGCCAGCAGCTTAGGGGGAGGAGAGACCCAGTACTTC. This sequence encodes CASSLGGGETQYF. The whole variable domain, remainder taken from reference TRBV7-6 and TRBJ2-5, is GAGVSQSPRYKVTKRGQDVALRCDPISGHVSLYWYRQALGQGPEFLTYFNYEAQQDKSGLPNDRFSAERPEGSISTLTIQRTEQRDSAMYRCASSLGGGETQYFGPGTRLLVL.

The DNA for the CDR3 is TGTGCCAGCAGCTTGAGCGGCAACAATGAGCAGTTCTTC. It is translated as CASSLSGNNEQFF. J is TRBJ2-1 and V is TRBV7-9; D perhaps matches TRBD2 (5 bases). The V gene lost 3 bases and the J gene lost 5 bases, with 8 bases spanning the gap. The CDR3 spans 13 residues. Germline CDR1 and CDR2: SEHNR and FQNEAQ (reference sequence).

The chain has TRBV10-2 and TRBJ2-3; 14 bases line up with TRBD2. CDR1 and CDR2 (germline): WSHSY, SAAADI. This CDR3 contains 17 residues. Germline trimming cut 4 bases from V and 4 bases from J; bases unmatched to any gene: 7. The CDR3 DNA is TGCGCCAGCAGTGCACGACTAGCGGGAGGGCCAGCAGATACGCAGTATTTT. It specifies CASSARLAGGPADTQYF.